Listed below are T cell receptor beta chains from one sample, sequenced in a study of molecular identifiers for immune sequencing clone quantification. TCRdb re-called the PCR reads with MiXCR, one entry per CDR3 protein. The sample lists 2,000 to 2,500 distinct CDR3 sequences; around 25% were seen once. Sequenced material: naive CD8+ T cells from blood, with Jurkat cell RNA spiked in. Receptors were obtained from a human donor in good health. Some libraries in this study had Jurkat cell RNA spiked in. Each CDR3 is given with its conserved first and last residue. The D gene is left open where the match is weak. A clone size is listed for some rows: how often the clone was seen (once, few, many), or a class if it is expanded.

cdr3_length: 13
d_call: -
v_call: TRBV6-2/TRBV6-3
j_call: TRBJ1-5
clone_size: medium-sized
cdr3_aa: CASTDILNQPQHF
cdr3_nt: TGTGCCAGCACAGACATCCTCAATCAGCCCCAGCATTTT

cdr3_length: 12
d_call: -
v_call: TRBV7-2
j_call: TRBJ2-7
clone_size: -
cdr3_aa: CASSLFAYEQYF
cdr3_nt: TGTGCCAGCAGCTTATTTGCCTACGAGCAGTACTTC

cdr3_length: 16
d_call: -
v_call: TRBV20-1
j_call: TRBJ2-1
clone_size: few
cdr3_aa: CSASLKSWSTYNEQFF
cdr3_nt: TGCAGTGCTAGCCTAAAGTCTTGGAGCACTTACAATGAGCAGTTCTTC

cdr3_length: 13
d_call: TRBD1
v_call: TRBV29-1
j_call: TRBJ2-7
clone_size: few
cdr3_aa: CSATGAPGYEQYF
cdr3_nt: TGCAGCGCCACAGGGGCCCCTGGCTACGAGCAGTACTTC

cdr3_length: 16
d_call: TRBD2
v_call: TRBV2
j_call: TRBJ2-1
clone_size: -
cdr3_aa: CASSLLLAGTYNEQFF
cdr3_nt: TGTGCCAGCAGCCTCTTACTAGCGGGAACCTACAATGAGCAGTTCTTC

cdr3_length: 16
d_call: TRBD2
v_call: TRBV29-1
j_call: TRBJ2-1
clone_size: -
cdr3_aa: CSVENGRGSSYNEQFF
cdr3_nt: TGCAGCGTTGAAAATGGGCGGGGGAGCTCCTACAATGAGCAGTTCTTC

cdr3_length: 15
d_call: TRBD2
v_call: TRBV7-2
j_call: TRBJ2-7
clone_size: -
cdr3_aa: CASSSILAGSYEQYF
cdr3_nt: TGTGCCAGCAGCTCCATACTAGCGGGAAGCTACGAGCAGTACTTC

cdr3_length: 13
d_call: -
v_call: TRBV27
j_call: TRBJ2-5
clone_size: -
cdr3_aa: CASSLQHQETQYF
cdr3_nt: TGTGCCAGCAGTTTACAGCACCAAGAGACCCAGTACTTC

cdr3_length: 13
d_call: -
v_call: TRBV28
j_call: TRBJ2-7
clone_size: -
cdr3_aa: CASSLRGWDEQYF
cdr3_nt: TGTGCCAGCAGTTTAAGGGGGTGGGACGAGCAGTACTTC

cdr3_length: 12
d_call: -
v_call: TRBV4-1
j_call: TRBJ2-5
clone_size: -
cdr3_aa: CASGQGKGTQYF
cdr3_nt: TGCGCCAGCGGCCAAGGAAAAGGGACCCAGTACTTC

cdr3_length: 15
d_call: TRBD1
v_call: TRBV6-6
j_call: TRBJ2-7
clone_size: -
cdr3_aa: CASSIDRVCPLEQYF
cdr3_nt: TGTGCCAGCAGCATAGACAGGGTTTGCCCTCTCGAGCAGTACTTC

cdr3_length: 17
d_call: -
v_call: TRBV28
j_call: TRBJ2-5
clone_size: medium-sized
cdr3_aa: CASSFGMAVLYQETQYF
cdr3_nt: TGTGCCAGCAGTTTCGGCATGGCGGTCCTGTACCAAGAGACCCAGTACTTC

cdr3_length: 15
d_call: -
v_call: TRBV28
j_call: TRBJ1-5
clone_size: -
cdr3_aa: CASSFPDGSNQPQHF
cdr3_nt: TGTGCCAGCAGCTTTCCCGACGGTAGCAATCAGCCCCAGCATTTT

cdr3_length: 14
d_call: -
v_call: TRBV14
j_call: TRBJ2-1
clone_size: medium-sized
cdr3_aa: CASGPVSSYNEQFF
cdr3_nt: TGTGCCAGCGGCCCGGTTAGCTCCTACAATGAGCAGTTCTTC

cdr3_length: 16
d_call: TRBD2
v_call: TRBV6-2/TRBV6-3
j_call: TRBJ2-1
clone_size: -
cdr3_aa: CASSYQLAGEGYEQFF
cdr3_nt: TGTGCCAGCAGTTACCAGCTAGCGGGAGAGGGCTATGAGCAGTTCTTC

cdr3_length: 13
d_call: -
v_call: TRBV7-3
j_call: TRBJ2-3
clone_size: -
cdr3_aa: CASRSGSTDTQYF
cdr3_nt: TGTGCCAGCAGAAGCGGAAGCACAGATACGCAGTATTTT

cdr3_length: 15
d_call: TRBD1
v_call: TRBV10-3
j_call: TRBJ2-7
clone_size: -
cdr3_aa: CAISEPGQGKYEQYF
cdr3_nt: TGTGCCATCAGTGAACCGGGACAGGGAAAATACGAGCAGTACTTC

cdr3_length: 13
d_call: -
v_call: TRBV13
j_call: TRBJ2-4
clone_size: -
cdr3_aa: CASSLGDRNIQYF
cdr3_nt: TGTGCCAGCAGCTTAGGGGACAGAAACATTCAGTACTTC

cdr3_length: 18
d_call: TRBD1
v_call: TRBV12-3/TRBV12-4
j_call: TRBJ1-5
clone_size: medium-sized
cdr3_aa: CASSLGTGLGKDGDTQHF
cdr3_nt: TGTGCCAGCAGTTTAGGGACAGGGCTAGGGAAGGACGGAGATACGCAGCATTTT

cdr3_length: 14
d_call: TRBD2
v_call: TRBV12-3/TRBV12-4
j_call: TRBJ2-1
clone_size: medium-sized
cdr3_aa: CASSILAGGDEQFF
cdr3_nt: TGTGCCAGCAGTATCTTGGCGGGAGGGGATGAGCAGTTCTTC

cdr3_length: 15
d_call: -
v_call: TRBV27
j_call: TRBJ1-3
clone_size: medium-sized
cdr3_aa: CASSLSGSLAGTIYF
cdr3_nt: TGTGCCAGCAGTTTGTCCGGCAGCCTTGCGGGCACCATATATTTT

cdr3_length: 17
d_call: -
v_call: TRBV6-2/TRBV6-3
j_call: TRBJ1-4
clone_size: medium-sized
cdr3_aa: CASSHLPRWTTREKLFF
cdr3_nt: TGTGCCAGCAGCCACTTACCCAGGTGGACCACTCGCGAAAAACTGTTTTTT

cdr3_length: 13
d_call: -
v_call: TRBV10-3
j_call: TRBJ2-3
clone_size: -
cdr3_aa: CAISEVSEDTQYF
cdr3_nt: TGTGCCATCAGTGAGGTTAGCGAAGATACGCAGTATTTT

cdr3_length: 16
d_call: TRBD2
v_call: TRBV27
j_call: TRBJ2-7
clone_size: medium-sized
cdr3_aa: CASSLLYGLANYEQYF
cdr3_nt: TGTGCCAGCAGTTTACTATACGGACTAGCGAACTACGAGCAGTACTTC

cdr3_length: 15
d_call: -
v_call: TRBV10-3
j_call: TRBJ2-5
clone_size: medium-sized
cdr3_aa: CAISESTRGFETQYF
cdr3_nt: TGTGCCATCAGTGAGTCGACTCGGGGCTTCGAGACCCAGTACTTC

cdr3_length: 12
d_call: -
v_call: TRBV2
j_call: TRBJ2-1
clone_size: medium-sized
cdr3_aa: CASILLRNEQFF
cdr3_nt: TGTGCCAGCATTTTATTGCGGAATGAGCAGTTCTTC

cdr3_length: 17
d_call: -
v_call: TRBV7-9
j_call: TRBJ1-1
clone_size: few
cdr3_aa: CVSSRPTSRRMNTEAFF
cdr3_nt: TGTGTCAGCAGCAGGCCAACCTCCAGAAGAATGAACACTGAGGCTTTCTTT

cdr3_length: 14
d_call: TRBD1
v_call: TRBV12-5
j_call: TRBJ2-7
clone_size: medium-sized
cdr3_aa: CASGLAGGSYEQYF
cdr3_nt: TGTGCTAGTGGTTTGGCAGGGGGCTCCTACGAGCAGTACTTC

cdr3_length: 14
d_call: -
v_call: TRBV11-2
j_call: TRBJ1-4
clone_size: once
cdr3_aa: CASSMIGGAEKLFF
cdr3_nt: TGTGCCAGCAGTATGATTGGAGGGGCTGAAAAACTGTTTTTT